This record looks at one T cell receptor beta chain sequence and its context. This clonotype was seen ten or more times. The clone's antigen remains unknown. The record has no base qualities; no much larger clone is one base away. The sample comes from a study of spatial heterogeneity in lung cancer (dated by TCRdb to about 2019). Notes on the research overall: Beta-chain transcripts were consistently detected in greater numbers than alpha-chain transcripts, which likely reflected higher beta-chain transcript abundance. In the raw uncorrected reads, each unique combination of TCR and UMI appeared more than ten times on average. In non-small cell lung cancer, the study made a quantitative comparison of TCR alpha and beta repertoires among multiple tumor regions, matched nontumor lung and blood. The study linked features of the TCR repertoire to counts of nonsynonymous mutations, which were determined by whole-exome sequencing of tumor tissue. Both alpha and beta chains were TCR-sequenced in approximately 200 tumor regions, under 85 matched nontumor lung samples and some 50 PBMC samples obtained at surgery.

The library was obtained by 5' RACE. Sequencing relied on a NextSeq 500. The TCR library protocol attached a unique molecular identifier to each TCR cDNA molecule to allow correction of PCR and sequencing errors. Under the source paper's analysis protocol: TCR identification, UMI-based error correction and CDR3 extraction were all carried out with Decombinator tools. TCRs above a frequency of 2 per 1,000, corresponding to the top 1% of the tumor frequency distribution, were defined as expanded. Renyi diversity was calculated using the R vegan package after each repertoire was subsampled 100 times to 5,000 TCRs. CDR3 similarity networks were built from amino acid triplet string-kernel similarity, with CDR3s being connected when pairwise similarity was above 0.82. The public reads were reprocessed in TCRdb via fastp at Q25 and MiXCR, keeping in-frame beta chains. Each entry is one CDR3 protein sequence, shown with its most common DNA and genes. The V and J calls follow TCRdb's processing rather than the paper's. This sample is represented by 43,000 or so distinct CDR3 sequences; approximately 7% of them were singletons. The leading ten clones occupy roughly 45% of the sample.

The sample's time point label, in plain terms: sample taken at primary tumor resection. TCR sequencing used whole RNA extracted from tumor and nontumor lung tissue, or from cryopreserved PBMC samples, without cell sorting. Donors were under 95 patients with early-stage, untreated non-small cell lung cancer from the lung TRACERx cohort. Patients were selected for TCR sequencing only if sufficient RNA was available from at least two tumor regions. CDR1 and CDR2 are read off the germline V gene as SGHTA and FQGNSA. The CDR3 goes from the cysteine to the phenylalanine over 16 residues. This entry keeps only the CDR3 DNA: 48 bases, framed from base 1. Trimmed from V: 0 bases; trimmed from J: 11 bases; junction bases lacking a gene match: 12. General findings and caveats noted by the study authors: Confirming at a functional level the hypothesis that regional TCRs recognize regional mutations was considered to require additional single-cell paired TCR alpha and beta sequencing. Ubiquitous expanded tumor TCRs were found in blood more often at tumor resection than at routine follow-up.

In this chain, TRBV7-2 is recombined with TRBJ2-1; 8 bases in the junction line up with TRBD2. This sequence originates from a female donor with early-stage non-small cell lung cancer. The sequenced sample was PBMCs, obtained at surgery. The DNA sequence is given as TGTGCCAGCAGCTTAGCGAGCGGGAGAAGCGTTGTTAAGCAGTTCTTC. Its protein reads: CASSLASGRSVVKQFF.